The 8 T cell receptor beta chains presented below share a single source sample, sequenced in a study of blood T cells in healthy people across ages. Combining a sample-barcoded 5' primer with a J-beta primer mix, a second PCR ran for about 7 to 11 cycles. From the 5' RACE reads, TCRdb called clonotypes with MiXCR, one entry per CDR3 protein. This repertoire shows about 1,400,000 distinct CDR3 sequences, around two fifths found once; its top ten account for approximately 7.9%. Sequencing was carried out using blood. Receptor source: a young woman in good health.

In this sample, this clonotype turned up a few times. The chain has TRBV4-1 and TRBJ2-7, with 8 bases identical to TRBD2. Germline V lookup: CDR1 MGHRA, CDR2 YSYEKL. The V and J ends lost 4 bases and 0 bases, in that order; junction bases with no gene match: 8. CDR3 length: 16 residues. The CDR3 DNA sequence: TGCGCCAGCAGCCTCCAGTCTAGCGGGTCCTCCTACGAGCAGTACTTC. Protein: CASSLQSSGSSYEQYF.

This clonotype appeared a few times. This rearrangement joins TRBV6-5 to TRBJ2-1; D may correspond to TRBD1 or TRBD2 (5 bases each). This CDR3 is built from 14 residues. The V end was cut by 4 bases, the J end by 6 bases, with 13 bases between. CDR1 MNHEY and CDR2 SVGAGI come from the germline V gene. The CDR3 coding sequence is TGTGCCAGCAGTTGGGACCGAGTTACCAATGAGCAGTTCTTC. Translating gives CASSWDRVTNEQFF.

This chain uses TRBV20-1 with TRBJ2-3; D call uncertain. CDR3 length: 10 residues. Germline V gene data show CDR1 as DFQATT and CDR2 as SNEGSKA (reference sequence). V was trimmed by 3 bases and J by 6 bases, leaving 4 bases between them. Written as DNA, the CDR3 is TGCAGTGCTAGGATCGATACGCAGTATTTT. This translates into CSARIDTQYF.

The J gene is TRBJ2-1, the V gene TRBV18, with TRBD2 identical over 7 bases. V was pared by 3 bases and J by 7 bases, with 9 bases of the junction left unmatched. The CDR3 spans 15 residues. Germline V lookup: CDR1 KGHSH, CDR2 LQKENI. The CDR3 bases are TGTGCCAGCTCACCCAGTGATTTCGGGGGGAATGAGCAGTTCTTC. Its protein is CASSPSDFGGNEQFF.

The J gene is TRBJ2-7, the V gene TRBV5-6; D remains ambiguous. V was cut by 4 bases and J by 2 bases, with 19 bases left in between. CDR1 is SGHDT, CDR2 YYEEEE, per germline. CDR3 size: 16 residues. The CDR3 reads CASSPIDRKPTYEQYF. Written as DNA, the CDR3 is TGTGCCAGCAGCCCGATCGACCGAAAGCCGACCTACGAGCAGTACTTC.

CDR3 bases: TGTGCCAGCAGCCAAGATCCCATGGGACAGGGTGGGCAGCCCCAGCATTTT. Protein product: CASSQDPMGQGGQPQHF. V and J are TRBV4-2 and TRBJ1-5, with 9 bases matching TRBD1. The CDR3 consists of 17 residues. Looked up from germline, CDR1 is LGHNA and CDR2 is YNFKEQ. V trimming: 0 bases; J trimming: 7 bases; junction bases outside the gene matches: 10.

This rearrangement joins TRBV7-9 to TRBJ2-7, with D unclear. The CDR3 covers 15 residues. Germline lookup yields CDR1 SEHNR and CDR2 FQNEAQ (reference sequence). The V end lost 5 bases, the J end lost 0 bases, and 14 bases lay between the germline ends. This chain's CDR3 is CASSDELGNSYEQYF. CDR3 nucleotides: TGTGCCAGCAGCGATGAGCTGGGGAACTCCTACGAGCAGTACTTC.

The chain employs TRBV7-2 and TRBJ2-2; TRBD1 matches at 8 bases. J gave up 1 base and V 8 bases, and 12 bases lay outside the gene matches. Germline lookup yields CDR1 SGHTA and CDR2 FQGNSA. The CDR3 contains 17 residues. The CDR3 loop is CASLPSPGTGNTGELFF. CDR3 DNA: TGTGCCAGCCTTCCTTCCCCGGGGACAGGGAACACCGGGGAGCTGTTTTTT. The complete variable domain, with remaining parts taken from reference TRBV7-2 and TRBJ2-2, reads GAGVSQSPSNKVTEKGKDVELRCDPISGHTALYWYRQSLGQGLEFLIYFQGNSAPDKSGLPSDRFSAERTGGSVSTLTIQRTQQEDSAVYLCASLPSPGTGNTGELFFGEGSRLTVL.